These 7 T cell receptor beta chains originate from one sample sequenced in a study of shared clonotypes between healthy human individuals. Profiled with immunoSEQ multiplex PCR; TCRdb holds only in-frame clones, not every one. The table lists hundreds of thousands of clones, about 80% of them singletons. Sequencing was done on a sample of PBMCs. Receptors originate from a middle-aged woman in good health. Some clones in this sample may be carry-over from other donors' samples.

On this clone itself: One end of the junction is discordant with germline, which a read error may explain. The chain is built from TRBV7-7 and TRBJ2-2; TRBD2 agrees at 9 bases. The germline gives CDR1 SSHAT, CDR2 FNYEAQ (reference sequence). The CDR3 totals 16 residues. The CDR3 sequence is CASSLAGRRGAGELFF. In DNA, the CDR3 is TGTGCTAGCAGCCTAGCGGGACGCCGGGGGGCCGGGGAGCTGTTTTTT.

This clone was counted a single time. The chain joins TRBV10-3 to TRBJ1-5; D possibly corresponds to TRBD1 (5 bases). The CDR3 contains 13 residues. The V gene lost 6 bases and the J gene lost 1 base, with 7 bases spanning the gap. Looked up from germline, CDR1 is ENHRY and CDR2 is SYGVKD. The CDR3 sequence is CAISWDSNQPQHF. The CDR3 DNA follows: TGTGCCATCAGCTGGGACAGCAATCAGCCCCAGCATTTT.

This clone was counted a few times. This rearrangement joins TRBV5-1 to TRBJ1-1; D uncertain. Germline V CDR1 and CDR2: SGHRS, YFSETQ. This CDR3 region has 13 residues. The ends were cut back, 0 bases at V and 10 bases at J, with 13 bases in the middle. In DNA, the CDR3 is TGCGCCAGCAGCTTGGCCGGCGAGGGATCAGCTTTCTTT. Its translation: CASSLAGEGSAFF.

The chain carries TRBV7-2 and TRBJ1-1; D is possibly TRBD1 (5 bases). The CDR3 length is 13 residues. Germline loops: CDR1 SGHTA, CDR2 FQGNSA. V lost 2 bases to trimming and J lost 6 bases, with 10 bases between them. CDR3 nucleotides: TGTGCCAGCAGCTTATGGCAGGGCGCTGAAGCTTTCTTT. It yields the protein CASSLWQGAEAFF.

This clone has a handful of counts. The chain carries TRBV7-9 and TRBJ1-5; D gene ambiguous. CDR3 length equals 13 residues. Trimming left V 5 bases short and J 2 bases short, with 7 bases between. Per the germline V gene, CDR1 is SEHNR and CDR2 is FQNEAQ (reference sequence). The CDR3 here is CASSADGNQPQHF. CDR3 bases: TGTGCCAGCAGCGCTGATGGCAATCAGCCCCAGCATTTT.

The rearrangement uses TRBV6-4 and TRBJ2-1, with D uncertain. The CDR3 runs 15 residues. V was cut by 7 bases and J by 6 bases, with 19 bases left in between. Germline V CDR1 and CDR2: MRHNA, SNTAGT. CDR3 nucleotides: TGTGCCAGCACCGACCTCCCCCCAAGATTCAATGAGCAGTTCTTC. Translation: CASTDLPPRFNEQFF.

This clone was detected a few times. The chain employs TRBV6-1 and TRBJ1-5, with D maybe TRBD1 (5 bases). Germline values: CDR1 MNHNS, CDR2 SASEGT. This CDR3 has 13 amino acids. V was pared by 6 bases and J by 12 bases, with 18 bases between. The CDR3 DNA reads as TGTGCCAGCAGCCTAGGGGCGGAGGCAGGCCAGCATTTT. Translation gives CASSLGAEAGQHF.